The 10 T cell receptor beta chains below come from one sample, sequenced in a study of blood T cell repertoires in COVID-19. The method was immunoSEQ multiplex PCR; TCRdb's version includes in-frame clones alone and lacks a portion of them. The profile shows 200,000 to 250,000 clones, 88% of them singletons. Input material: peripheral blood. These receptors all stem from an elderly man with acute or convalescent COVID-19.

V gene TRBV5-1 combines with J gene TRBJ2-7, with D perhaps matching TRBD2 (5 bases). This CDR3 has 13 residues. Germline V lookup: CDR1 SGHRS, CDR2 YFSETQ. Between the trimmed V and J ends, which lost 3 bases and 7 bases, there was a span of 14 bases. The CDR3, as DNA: TGCGCCAGCAGCTCAGAGGGAATCGGGGAGCAGTACTTC. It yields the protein CASSSEGIGEQYF.

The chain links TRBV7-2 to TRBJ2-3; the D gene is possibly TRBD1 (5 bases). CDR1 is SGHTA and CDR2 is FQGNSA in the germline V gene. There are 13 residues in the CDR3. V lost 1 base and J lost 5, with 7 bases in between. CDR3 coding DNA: TGTGCCAGCAGCTTAGTTCAGGGAGATACGCAGTATTTT. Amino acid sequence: CASSLVQGDTQYF. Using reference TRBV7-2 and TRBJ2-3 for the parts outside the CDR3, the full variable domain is GAGVSQSPSNKVTEKGKDVELRCDPISGHTALYWYRQSLGQGLEFLIYFQGNSAPDKSGLPSDRFSAERTGGSVSTLTIQRTQQEDSAVYLCASSLVQGDTQYFGPGTRLTVL.

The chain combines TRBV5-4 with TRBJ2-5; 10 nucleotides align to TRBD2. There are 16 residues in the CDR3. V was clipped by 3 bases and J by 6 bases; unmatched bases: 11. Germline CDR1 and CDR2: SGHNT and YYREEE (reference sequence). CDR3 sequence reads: CASSSQLAGIRQTQYF. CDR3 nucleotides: TGTGCCAGCAGCTCCCAACTAGCGGGGATAAGGCAGACCCAGTACTTC. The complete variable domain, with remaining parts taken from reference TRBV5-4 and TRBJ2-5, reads ETGVTQSPTHLIKTRGQQVTLRCSSQSGHNTVSWYQQALGQGPQFIFQYYREEENGRGNFPPRFSGLQFPNYSSELNVNALELDDSALYLCASSSQLAGIRQTQYFGPGTRLLVL.

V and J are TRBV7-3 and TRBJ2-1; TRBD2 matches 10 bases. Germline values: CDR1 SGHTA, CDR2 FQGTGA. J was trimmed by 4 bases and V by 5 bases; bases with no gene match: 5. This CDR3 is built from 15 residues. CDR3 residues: CASSLLAGEYNEQFF. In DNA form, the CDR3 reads TGTGCCAGCAGCCTTCTAGCGGGGGAATACAATGAGCAGTTCTTC.

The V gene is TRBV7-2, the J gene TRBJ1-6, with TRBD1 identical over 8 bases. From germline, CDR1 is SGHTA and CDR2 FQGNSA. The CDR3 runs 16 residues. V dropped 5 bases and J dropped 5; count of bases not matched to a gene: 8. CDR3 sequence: CASSPQTGDDNSPLHF. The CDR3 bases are TGTGCCAGCAGCCCTCAGACAGGGGACGATAATTCACCCCTCCACTTT.

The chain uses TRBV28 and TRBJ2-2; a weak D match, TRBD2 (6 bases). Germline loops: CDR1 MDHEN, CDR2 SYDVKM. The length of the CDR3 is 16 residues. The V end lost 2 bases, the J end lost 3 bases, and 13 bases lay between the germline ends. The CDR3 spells CASSLTGGVDTGELFF. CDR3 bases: TGTGCCAGCAGTTTAACCGGGGGAGTGGACACCGGGGAGCTGTTTTTT.

The CDR3 DNA follows: TGTGCCAGCAGCTCCCCGCGACAGGGCCGCACCTACGAGCAGTACTTC. Translation gives CASSSPRQGRTYEQYF. The chain has TRBV7-9 and TRBJ2-7; 7 nucleotides agree with TRBD1. The germline V gene has CDR1 SEHNR and CDR2 FQNEAQ (reference sequence). This CDR3 is built from 16 residues. V shed 4 bases, J shed 2 bases, and the junction held 11 bases outside the gene matches.

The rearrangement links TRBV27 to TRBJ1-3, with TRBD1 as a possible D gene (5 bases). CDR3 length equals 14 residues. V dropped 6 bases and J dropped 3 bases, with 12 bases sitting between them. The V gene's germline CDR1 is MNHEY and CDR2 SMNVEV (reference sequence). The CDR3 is CASRGVNRGNTIYF. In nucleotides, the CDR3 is TGTGCCAGCAGAGGGGTGAACCGTGGAAACACCATATATTTT.

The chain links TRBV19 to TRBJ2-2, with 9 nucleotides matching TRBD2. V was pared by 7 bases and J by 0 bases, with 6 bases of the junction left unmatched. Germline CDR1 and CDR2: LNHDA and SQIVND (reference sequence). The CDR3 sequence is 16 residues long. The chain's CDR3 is CASTTLAGSNTGELFF. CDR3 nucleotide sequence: TGTGCCAGTACCACACTAGCGGGCTCGAACACCGGGGAGCTGTTTTTT.

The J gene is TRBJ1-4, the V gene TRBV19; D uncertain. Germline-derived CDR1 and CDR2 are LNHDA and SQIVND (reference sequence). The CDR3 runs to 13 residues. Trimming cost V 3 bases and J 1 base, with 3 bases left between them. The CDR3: CASSIGTNEKLFF. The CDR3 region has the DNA TGTGCCAGTAGTATCGGAACTAATGAAAAACTGTTTTTT. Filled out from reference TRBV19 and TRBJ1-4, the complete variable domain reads DGGITQSPKYLFRKEGQNVTLSCEQNLNHDAMYWYRQDPGQGLRLIYYSQIVNDFQKGDIAEGYSVSREKKESFPLTVTSAQKNPTAFYLCASSIGTNEKLFFGSGTQLSVL.